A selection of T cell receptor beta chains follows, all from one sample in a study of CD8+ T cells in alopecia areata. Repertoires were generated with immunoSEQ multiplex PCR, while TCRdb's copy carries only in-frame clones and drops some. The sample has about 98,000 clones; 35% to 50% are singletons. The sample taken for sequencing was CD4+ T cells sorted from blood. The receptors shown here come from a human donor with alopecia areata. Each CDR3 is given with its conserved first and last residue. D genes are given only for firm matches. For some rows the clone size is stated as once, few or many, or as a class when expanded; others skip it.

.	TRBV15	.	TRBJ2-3	CATKLLEREGTDTQYF	TGTGCCACCAAACTCCTAGAGAGGGAGGGCACAGATACGCAGTATTTT
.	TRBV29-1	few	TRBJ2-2	CSVAETGELFF	TGCAGCGTTGCAGAGACCGGGGAGCTGTTTTTT
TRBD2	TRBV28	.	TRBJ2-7	CASSVAGAVSEQYF	TGTGCCAGTAGTGTAGCGGGAGCGGTTAGTGAGCAGTACTTC
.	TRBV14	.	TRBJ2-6	CASSQAIASGANVLTF	TGTGCCAGCAGCCAAGCCATTGCCTCTGGGGCCAACGTCCTGACTTTC
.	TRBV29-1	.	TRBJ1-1	CSVAGIMNTEAFF	TGCAGCGTCGCGGGGATCATGAACACTGAAGCTTTCTTT
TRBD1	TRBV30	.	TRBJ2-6	CAWSPTGGGSGANVLTF	TGTGCCTGGAGCCCGACAGGGGGGGGCTCTGGGGCCAACGTCCTGACTTTC
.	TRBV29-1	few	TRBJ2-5	CSVAMNQETQYF	TGCAGCGTTGCTATGAACCAAGAGACCCAGTACTTC
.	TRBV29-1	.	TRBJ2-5	CSIGTQETQYF	TGCAGCATCGGGACTCAAGAGACCCAGTACTTC
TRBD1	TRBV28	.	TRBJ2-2	CASSLNTGTGAPRELFF	TGTGCCAGCAGCCTCAATACCGGGACAGGGGCCCCACGGGAGCTGTTTTTT
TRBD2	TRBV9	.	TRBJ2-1	CASSVLADNEQFF	TGTGCCAGCAGCGTCCTAGCGGACAATGAGCAGTTCTTC
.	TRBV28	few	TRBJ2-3	CASRLGAGDTQYF	TGTGCCAGCAGACTGGGGGCGGGAGATACGCAGTATTTT
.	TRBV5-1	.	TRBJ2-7	CASSLEVAVSYEQYF	TGCGCCAGCAGCTTGGAGGTAGCGGTCTCCTACGAGCAGTACTTC
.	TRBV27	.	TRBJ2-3	CASSSDRPSTDTQYF	TGTGCCAGCAGTTCGGACCGGCCTAGCACAGATACGCAGTATTTT
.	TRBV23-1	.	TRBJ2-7	CASSQSRDFPYEQYF	TGCGCCAGCAGTCAATCGCGGGACTTCCCCTACGAGCAGTACTTC
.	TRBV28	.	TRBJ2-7	CASSAYSSYEQYF	TGTGCCAGCAGCGCATACAGCTCCTACGAGCAGTACTTC
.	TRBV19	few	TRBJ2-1	CASSRDQSSYNEQFF	TGTGCCAGTAGTAGGGACCAGAGCTCCTACAATGAGCAGTTCTTC
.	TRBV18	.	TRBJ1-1	CASSPNGPMNTEAFF	TGTGCCAGCTCCCCTAATGGACCGATGAACACTGAAGCTTTCTTT
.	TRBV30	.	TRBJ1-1	CAWRSSVAEAFF	TGTGCCTGGCGAAGTAGTGTCGCTGAAGCTTTCTTT
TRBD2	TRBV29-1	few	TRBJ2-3	CSVEAGGVDTQYF	TGCAGCGTTGAAGCGGGAGGGGTAGATACGCAGTATTTT
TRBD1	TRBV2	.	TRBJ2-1	CASSVGQGARQFF	TGTGCCAGCAGTGTGGGACAGGGGGCGCGGCAGTTCTTC
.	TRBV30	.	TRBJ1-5	CAWSGQTGNQPQHF	TGTGCCTGGAGTGGCCAGACAGGCAATCAGCCCCAGCATTTT
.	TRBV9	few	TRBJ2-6	CASSAHARANVLTF	TGTGCCAGCAGCGCCCACGCGAGGGCCAACGTCCTGACTTTC
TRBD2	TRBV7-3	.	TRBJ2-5	CASSSRGGPETQYF	TGTGCCAGCAGCTCACGCGGGGGGCCGGAGACCCAGTACTTC
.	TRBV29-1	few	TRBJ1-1	CSVKRLNTEAFF	TGCAGCGTTAAGAGATTGAACACTGAAGCTTTCTTT
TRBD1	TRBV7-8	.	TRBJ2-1	CASSLGTGTYNEQFF	TGTGCCAGCAGCTTGGGGACAGGCACCTACAATGAGCAGTTCTTC
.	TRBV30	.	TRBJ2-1	CAWSSGTPDLGEQFF	TGTGCCTGGAGCTCGGGGACCCCCGATCTTGGTGAGCAGTTCTTC
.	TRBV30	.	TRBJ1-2	CAWSRLVGRNYGYTF	TGTGCCTGGAGTAGGCTCGTTGGCCGCAACTATGGCTACACCTTC
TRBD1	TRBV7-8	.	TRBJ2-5	CASSLGTAQETQYF	TGTGCCAGCAGCCTAGGGACAGCACAAGAGACCCAGTACTTC
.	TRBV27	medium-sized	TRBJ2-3	CASSKGVSTDTQYF	TGTGCCAGCAGTAAAGGGGTGTCCACAGATACGCAGTATTTT
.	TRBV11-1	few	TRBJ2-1	CASSPDGPRYNEQFF	TGTGCCAGCAGCCCGGACGGCCCCCGATACAATGAGCAGTTCTTC
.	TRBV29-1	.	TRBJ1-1	CSVAPGNTEAFF	TGCAGCGTTGCTCCCGGGAACACTGAAGCTTTCTTT
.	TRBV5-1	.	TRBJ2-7	CASQLRGATYEQYF	TGCGCCAGCCAGCTTCGGGGGGCAACGTACGAGCAGTACTTC
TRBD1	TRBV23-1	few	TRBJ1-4	CASSQLDRRDEEKLFF	TGCGCCAGCAGTCAGTTGGACAGGAGGGATGAAGAAAAACTGTTTTTT
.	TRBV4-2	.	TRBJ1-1	CASSPGGARNTEAFF	TGTGCCAGCAGCCCGGGGGGGGCACGAAACACTGAAGCTTTCTTT
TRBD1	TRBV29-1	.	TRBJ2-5	CSAEGITGGYETQYF	TGCAGCGCCGAGGGCATTACAGGGGGTTATGAGACCCAGTACTTC